A single sample gave rise to the 13 T cell receptor beta chains below, sequenced in a study of fetal regulatory T cell absence and autoimmunity. Profiling relied on immunoSEQ multiplex PCR, and the TCRdb table lists in-frame clones only, not all of them. The table includes more than 85,000 clones, roughly 70% detected once. The sample was pancreas tissue. These receptors came from a male donor with IPEX syndrome.

CDR3 in amino acids: CACLKGQSYGYTF. The CDR3 DNA reads TGTGCCTGTCTAAAGGGGCAGAGCTATGGCTACACCTTC. The genes are TRBV6-1 and TRBJ1-2, with a tentative D call TRBD1 (5 bases). The CDR3 length is 13 residues. CDR1 and CDR2 from the germline V gene are MNHNS and SASEGT. V was cut by 11 bases and J by 4 bases, with 17 bases left in between.

This chain uses TRBV27 with TRBJ2-7; possible D gene TRBD2, 5 bases. CDR3 length: 14 amino acids. Germline V gene sequence: CDR1 MNHEY, CDR2 SMNVEV (reference sequence). With 5 bases removed from V and 3 bases from J, the gap between germline ends came to 14 bases. CDR3 residues: CASSASGPYYEQYF. The DNA of the CDR3 is TGTGCCAGCAGTGCGAGCGGACCCTACTACGAGCAGTACTTC.

The gene calls are TRBV19 and TRBJ2-2; 10 bases line up with TRBD2. The germline V gene encodes CDR1 LNHDA and CDR2 SQIVND (reference sequence). V dropped 2 bases and J dropped 8; count of bases not matched to a gene: 5. This CDR3 has 15 residues. For the CDR3, the DNA is TGTGCCAGTAGTATACGGGTAGCGGGAGGTGGGGAGCTGTTTTTT. It is translated as CASSIRVAGGGELFF.

This clone was recorded a few times. The CDR3 region is CASSPGRLSSYEQYF. CDR3 bases: TGTGCCAGCAGCCCAGGAAGACTGTCCTCCTACGAGCAGTACTTC. The chain employs TRBV7-9 and TRBJ2-7; no firm D call. The CDR3 spans 15 residues. Germline-derived CDR1 and CDR2 are SEHNR and FQNEAQ (reference sequence). V lost 5 bases and J lost 0, with 14 bases in between.

The chain is built from TRBV10-3 and TRBJ2-3; either TRBD1 or TRBD2 may supply D (5 bases each). The CDR3 length is 15 residues. Germline-derived CDR1 and CDR2 are ENHRY and SYGVKD. The V end lost 2 bases, the J end lost 2 bases, and 11 bases lay between the germline ends. For the CDR3, the DNA is TGTGCCATCAGTGAGGAGGGGTGGAACACAGATACGCAGTATTTT. It translates to CAISEEGWNTDTQYF.

The chain uses TRBV14 and TRBJ2-3; 7 bases map to TRBD2. Germline V CDR1 and CDR2: SGHDN, FVKESK. The CDR3 is 14 residues long. V shed 3 bases, J shed 6 bases, and the junction held 6 bases outside the gene matches. This CDR3 is CASSQRDYLDTQYF. The DNA for the CDR3 is TGTGCCAGCAGCCAGCGGGACTATCTGGATACGCAGTATTTT.

The rearrangement uses TRBV6-6 and TRBJ2-2, with 7 bases identical to TRBD1. Germline CDR1 is MNHNY and CDR2 is SVGAGI (reference sequence). CDR3 size: 13 residues. The J segment lost 6 bases and the V segment lost 6 bases, leaving 4 bases of the junction unmatched. CDR3 bases: TGTGCCAGCAGGGTACAGGGGCCCGGGGAGCTGTTTTTT. Amino acid sequence: CASRVQGPGELFF.

The chain has TRBV5-6 and TRBJ1-5, with 9 bases fitting TRBD1. This CDR3 has 15 residues. Germline assignment: CDR1 SGHDT and CDR2 YYEEEE. The V segment lost 2 bases and the J segment 4 bases; nucleotides outside the gene matches: 4. CDR3: CASSFGQGLNQPQHF. CDR3 bases: TGTGCCAGCAGCTTCGGACAGGGGCTTAATCAGCCCCAGCATTTT.

This clone was picked up a small number of times. Other DNA sequences from this sample encode an identical CDR3 as well. The chain links TRBV6-5 to TRBJ2-7; the match to TRBD1 covers 11 bases. CDR3 length equals 14 residues. V was clipped by 2 bases and J by 4 bases; unmatched bases: 1. Germline assignment: CDR1 MNHEY and CDR2 SVGAGI. The DNA of the CDR3 is TGTGCCAGCAGTTACGGGACAGGGGGGTACGAGCAGTACTTC. Translating gives CASSYGTGGYEQYF.

This clone turned up a few times. The chain has TRBV11-2 and TRBJ2-7; 8 bases fit TRBD1. Germline V gives CDR1 SGHAT, CDR2 FQNNGV. V was pared by 5 bases and J by 0 bases, with 6 bases of the junction left unmatched. This CDR3 contains 15 residues. The CDR3 DNA reads as TGTGCCAGCAGCCCACGGACAGGGAGCTCCTACGAGCAGTACTTC. Translation: CASSPRTGSSYEQYF.

The CDR3 spells CAWSALLAGLNEQFF. The CDR3 DNA reads as TGTGCCTGGAGTGCCCTACTAGCGGGACTCAATGAGCAGTTCTTC. The chain joins TRBV30 to TRBJ2-1; 10 nucleotides align to TRBD2. CDR1 is GTSNPN, CDR2 SVGIG, per germline (reference sequence). The V gene end was trimmed by 1 base and the J gene end by 6 bases; junction bases not matched to a gene: 6. This CDR3 comprises 15 residues.

This clone was recorded only once. The chain recombines TRBV6-1 with TRBJ2-1, with 12 bases aligning to TRBD2. The length of the CDR3 is 16 residues. The junction had 3 bases not matched to a gene; V was cut back by 2 bases and J by 4 bases. CDR1 is MNHNS and CDR2 is SASEGT in the germline V gene. The CDR3 region has the DNA TGTGCCAGCAGTGAACTTGGGACTAGCGGGTACAATGAGCAGTTCTTC. Its translation is CASSELGTSGYNEQFF.

The chain combines TRBV30 with TRBJ1-4; D is unresolved. Deletions cut 5 bases from V and 0 bases from J, with 7 bases between. The CDR3 loop spans 13 amino acids. Germline-derived CDR1 and CDR2 are GTSNPN and SVGIG (reference sequence). CDR3 residues: CAWATTTNEKLFF. The CDR3, as DNA: TGTGCCTGGGCGACAACAACTAATGAAAAACTGTTTTTT. Looking up the rest from reference TRBV30 and TRBJ1-4 gives the full variable domain: SQTIHQWPATLVQPVGSPLSLECTVEGTSNPNLYWYRQAAGRGLQLLFYSVGIGQISSEVPQNLSASRPQDRQFILSSKKLLLSDSGFYLCAWATTTNEKLFFGSGTQLSVL.